One sample yielded the 6 T cell receptor beta chains listed below, sequenced in a study of beta chain features in type 1 diabetes (dated by TCRdb to between 2018 and 2020). Receptor amplification or capture employed the immunoSEQ multiplex PCR assay. All of the isolated RNA was reverse transcribed with the High Capacity cDNA Reverse Transcription Kit, so expressed TCRB transcripts were sequenced. TCRdb took this table from immuneACCESS and kept in-frame rearrangements with V and J called. Such tables lack part of the clones; where checked against another copy, unresolved V genes explain under half of the gap, and the rest is unexplained. This sample gives 600,000 to 750,000 clones in total; over 10% of them show up just once. The ten largest clones add up to around 0.12% of the sample. No cognate antigen is known for these TCRs. Study-level results and caveats: Type 1 diabetes patients showed a moderate but significant shortening of TCRB CDR3 length in all four CD4+ subsets.

The sequenced material came from naive CD4+ T cells from blood. Reading the label with the study, this specimen's cell subset or site is: true naive CD4+ T cells. The source is a man younger than 40 with type 1 diabetes.

This clone was observed a few times. The chain employs TRBV4-1 and TRBJ2-3; D remains ambiguous. The V gene's germline CDR1 is MGHRA and CDR2 YSYEKL. The CDR3 contains 15 residues. The V end was cut by 6 bases, the J end by 5 bases, with 18 bases between. The CDR3 region is CASRPIYTGRDTQYF. CDR3 nucleotide sequence: TGCGCCAGCAGGCCTATCTACACGGGTAGAGATACGCAGTATTTT.

This clone was observed a few times. The chain carries TRBV30 and TRBJ1-3; D is undetermined. Germline loops: CDR1 GTSNPN, CDR2 SVGIG (reference sequence). This CDR3 is built from 14 residues. The ends were cut back, 2 bases at V and 1 base at J, with 9 bases in the middle. CDR3 in DNA: TGTGCCTGGAGTCCGGGCCCATCTGGAAACACCATATATTTT. This sequence encodes CAWSPGPSGNTIYF. Based on the CDR3 plus reference TRBV30 and TRBJ1-3, the full variable domain is SQTIHQWPATLVQPVGSPLSLECTVEGTSNPNLYWYRQAAGRGLQLLFYSVGIGQISSEVPQNLSASRPQDRQFILSSKKLLLSDSGFYLCAWSPGPSGNTIYFGEGSWLTVV.

J is TRBJ1-3 and V is TRBV14, with D perhaps TRBD1 (5 bases). Between the trimmed V and J ends, which lost 4 bases and 2 bases, there was a span of 9 bases. This CDR3 is 14 amino acids long. Germline CDR1 and CDR2: SGHDN and FVKESK. In nucleotides, the CDR3 is TGTGCCAGCAGCCCATGGGGGGCTGGAAACACCATATATTTT. It encodes CASSPWGAGNTIYF.

This rearrangement joins TRBV5-1 to TRBJ1-1, with 8 bases lining up with TRBD1. CDR3 length: 15 residues. Trimming cost V 4 bases and J 3 bases; bases outside gene matches: 8. Looked up from germline, CDR1 is SGHRS and CDR2 is YFSETQ. CDR3 loop: CASSEVRGHDTEAFF. The CDR3, as DNA: TGCGCCAGCAGCGAAGTCAGGGGGCATGACACTGAAGCTTTCTTT.

This clone was detected a few times. V and J are TRBV18 and TRBJ2-7; 7 bases agree with TRBD1. There are 16 residues in the CDR3. Germline trimming cut 0 bases from V and 1 base from J; bases unmatched to any gene: 6. Germline CDR1 is KGHSH and CDR2 is LQKENI. The CDR3 sequence: CASSPPVSGQSYEQYF. In DNA form, the CDR3 reads TGTGCCAGCTCACCACCGGTATCGGGACAGTCCTACGAGCAGTACTTC.

This clone has more than one count but fewer than ten. This chain joins TRBV5-1 and TRBJ2-7; D call uncertain. Per germline, CDR1 SGHRS and CDR2 YFSETQ. Trimming cost V 4 bases and J 1 base, with 9 bases left between them. This CDR3 region has 13 residues. Here the CDR3 DNA reads TGCGCCAGCAGCGTAGACATATCCTACGAGCAGTACTTC. Its translation is CASSVDISYEQYF.